This T cell receptor (beta chain) was identified during a study of blood T cells in healthy people across ages (dated by TCRdb to 2013 to 2016). In terms of the full investigation: In model experiments, roughly one uniquely barcoded TCR beta cDNA molecule per two T cells was captured by template switching. The study measured age-related changes in TCR beta repertoire diversity using deep sequencing normalized with unique cDNA molecular identifiers. Four age groups were formed from the donors: young (average about 15 years), middle-aged (approximately 40), aged (around 62) and long-lived (approximately 78). To avoid experimental bias, donors of different ages were spread randomly across the sequencing lanes. For two donors (one aged 18 to 29 and one aged 80 or older), the study analyzed two additional independent replicas of 1 million unique cDNA reads from the same blood draw. Overall study results and their limits: A strong correlation was found between observed TCR beta diversity and the percentage of naive T cells measured by flow cytometry. Donor CMV infection status was unknown, potentially confounding age-related changes in expanded clonotypes. Bulk unsorted PBMC profiling prevented conclusive comparison of naive and antigen-experienced compartments. Estimates of total diversity based on one million sequenced T cells were regarded as lower bounds and as underestimates. As age increased, observed TCR beta diversity per million T cells dropped in a roughly linear way, and a significant reduction was already evident by age roughly 40. Compared with the aged group, the long-lived group had more naive CD4+ T cells, fewer expanded clones and increased TCR diversity, a pattern suggesting age selection.

Taken from cysteine to phenylalanine, the CDR3 has 14 residues. The read is trimmed to its CDR3 DNA, 42 bases read in frame from base 1. CDR1 and CDR2, looked up from the germline V gene, are KGHSH and LQKENI. Relative to germline, V is 4 bases shorter and J is 10 bases shorter, with 17 bases between their ends. This clonotype was counted once. No cognate antigen has been identified for it. A much bigger clone sits one base away, suggesting this may be a read error. The donors were under 40 Caucasian individuals from Russia, aged 6 to 90 years, who were systemically healthy. Ten milliliters of peripheral blood were collected from each donor into EDTA-treated Vacutainer tubes. Ficoll-Paque density-gradient centrifugation was used to isolate PBMCs, with at least 6 million per sample. Trizol reagent was used to extract total RNA from the PBMCs, yielding at least 5.5 micrograms per sample. The percentages of naive CD45RAhigh/CD27high T cells were determined by flow cytometry on a PBMC aliquot from every donor.

To prepare the library, 5' RACE was applied. Sequenced on an Illumina HiSeq 2500. A second PCR of about 6 to 11 cycles was performed with a sample-barcoded 5' primer and a J-beta primer mix. A unique molecular identifier was introduced onto each TCR beta cDNA molecule by a template-switch 5' adaptor carrying 12 random nucleotides. Each sample yielded at least 2.5 million CDR3-containing paired-end reads. First-strand cDNA was synthesized from all RNA with the Mint cDNA synthesis kit, primed by a TRBC-specific oligonucleotide. After uracil-DNA glycosylase treatment, a first 18-cycle PCR used universal primers M1SS and BC2_uni_R on all cDNA. The source study handled its data this way. Normalization of each sample was performed by random selection of 1 million high-quality reads, each carrying a distinct molecular identifier. Reads with shared molecular identifiers were discarded instead of being binned into consensus sequences. MiTCR, run with a Q25 quality threshold and the strictest error-elimination algorithm, handled CDR3 identification, clonotype clustering and error correction. A nonparametric unseen species model with Euler transformation was used to estimate a lower bound on total TCR beta diversity. Starting from the raw public reads, TCRdb applied fastp trimming at Q25, assembled clones with MiXCR and retained in-frame beta chains. CDR3 protein duplicates are merged, each entry listing the most common genes and DNA. Clone size and V and J calls follow TCRdb, not the original study. Counted in this sample were about 580,000 distinct CDR3 sequences; 40% to 50% of them appeared once. Under 30% of the sample is held by the ten biggest clonotypes.

The source of this sequence is a man at least 80 years old in good health. The chain employs TRBV18 and TRBJ2-1; the D segment could be TRBD1, given 5 matching bases. The sample comprised blood. The sequenced DNA: TGTGCCAGCTCACAGGCTAGTCAGGGTGACGAGCAGTTCTTC. This codes for CASSQASQGDEQFF.